The T cell receptor (beta chain) described here comes from a study of blood T cell repertoires in COVID-19. Study-wide context: From T cells, B-cell-depleted T cells, or PBMCs came the material, which was cDNA or gDNA.

CDR1 and CDR2 from the germline V gene are SGHAT and FQNNGV. CDR3 length: 17 residues. With 7 bases removed from V and 2 bases from J, the gap between germline ends came to 20 bases. Authors' analysis steps: Researchers report that nucleated cell counts were estimated from reference gene primer amplification. Clones were sequenced by immunoSEQ multiplex PCR, and TCRdb holds only the in-frame ones, with some missing. That table gives V, J and clone size, and the DNA gave D and trimming. Found here are approximately 100,000 clones, 69% of them singletons; the top ten hold approximately 6.3%. The clonotype comes from a man older than 75 with acute or convalescent COVID-19. J is TRBJ2-2 and V is TRBV11-2; weak D call: TRBD2 (6 bases). Source material: peripheral blood. CDR3 DNA: TGTGCCAGCACCCAATACGCCCTAGCGACCAACACCGGGGAGCTGTTTTTT. Translated: CASTQYALATNTGELFF.